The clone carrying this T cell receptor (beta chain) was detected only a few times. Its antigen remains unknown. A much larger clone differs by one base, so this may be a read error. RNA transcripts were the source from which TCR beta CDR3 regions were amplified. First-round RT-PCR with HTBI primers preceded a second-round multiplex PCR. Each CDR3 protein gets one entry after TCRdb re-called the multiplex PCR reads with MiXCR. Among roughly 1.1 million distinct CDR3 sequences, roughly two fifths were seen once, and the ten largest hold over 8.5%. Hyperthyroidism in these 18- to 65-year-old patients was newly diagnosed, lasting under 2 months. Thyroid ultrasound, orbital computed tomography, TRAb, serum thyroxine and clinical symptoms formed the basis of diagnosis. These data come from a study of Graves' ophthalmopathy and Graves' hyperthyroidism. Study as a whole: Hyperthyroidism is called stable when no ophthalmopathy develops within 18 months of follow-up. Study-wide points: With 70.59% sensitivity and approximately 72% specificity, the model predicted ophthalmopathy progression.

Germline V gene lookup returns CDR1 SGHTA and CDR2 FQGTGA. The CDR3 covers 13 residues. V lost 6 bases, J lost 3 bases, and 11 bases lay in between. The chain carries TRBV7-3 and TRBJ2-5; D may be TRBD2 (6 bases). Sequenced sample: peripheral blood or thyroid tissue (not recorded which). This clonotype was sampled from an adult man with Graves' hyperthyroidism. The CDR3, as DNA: TGTGCCAGCAGAAGGGGAGGTGAAGAGACCCAGTACTTC. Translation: CASRRGGEETQYF.